This TCR beta chain was captured in a study of blood T cells in healthy people across ages. Notes on the study in general: It was found that TCR beta diversity correlated strongly with the percentage of naive T cells.

Drawing of peripheral blood yielded roughly 10 milliliters from each donor. The authors ran a second PCR of about 7 to 12 cycles using a sample-barcoded 5' primer and a J-beta primer mix. Every sample returned 2.5 million or more CDR3-containing paired-end reads. TCRdb analysed the 5' RACE reads with MiXCR anew, one entry per CDR3 protein. The table has 1.4 million to 1.5 million distinct CDR3 sequences, approximately 42% seen once. Trimming stripped 8 bases from V and 1 base from J, with 5 bases between. The CDR3 spans 11 residues. Germline-derived CDR1 and CDR2 are ENHRY and SYGVKD. This clonotype appeared a few times. What it binds is unknown.

This TCR was recovered from a woman between 18 and 29 years old in good health. The chain recombines TRBV10-3 with TRBJ2-5, with a weak D call TRBD2 (5 bases). Sequenced input: blood. CDR3 loop: CAIRGQETQYF. The CDR3, as DNA: TGTGCCATCCGGGGCCAAGAGACCCAGTACTTC.